The clone carrying this T cell receptor (beta chain) was seen many times. What it binds is unknown. The sample originates from a study of T cells in Graves' hyperthyroidism and ophthalmopathy. It was RNA transcripts that yielded the amplified TCR beta CDR3 regions. First-round RT-PCR with HTBI primers amplified the TCR CDR3 region. TCRdb processed the multiplex PCR reads anew with MiXCR; each CDR3 protein has one entry. Seen here are roughly 380,000 distinct CDR3 sequences, 15% to 20% observed once, and the top ten hold roughly 16%. Study-wide results and limits: Ophthalmopathy was identified by the model a median about 6 months ahead of onset.

The CDR3 consists of 14 residues. In germline, CDR1 is LNHDA, CDR2 SQIVND (reference sequence). With 4 bases clipped from V and 4 bases from J, the junction kept 3 bases outside the gene matches. Active moderate-to-severe ophthalmopathy, Clinical Activity Score at least 3, NOSPECS at least 4, under 3 months' duration. Lactation, pregnancy, other autoimmune disease or uncontrolled infection led to exclusion of patients. Each 10 ml fresh peripheral blood draw supplied the PBMCs. The chain uses TRBV19 and TRBJ1-5, with 8 bases fitting TRBD1. Specimen: blood. This TCR derives from a woman aged 40-49 years with Graves' ophthalmopathy. CDR3: CASSTGDRNQPQHF. CDR3 nucleotides: TGTGCCAGTAGTACCGGGGACAGGAATCAGCCCCAGCATTTT.